This TCR beta chain was captured in a study of T-cell reconstitution after alpha-beta-depleted transplantation in children. Whole-study findings and limits: Diversity of TCRbeta at day 60 was high in some patients, arising from surviving recipient T cells and thymic progenitors. Roughly two months post-transplant, alpha-beta T cells reportedly originated from several hundred graft clones that had expanded. From newly produced T cells came most of the T-cell counts and diversity one year after transplant.

This clonotype was counted at least ten times. Its cognate antigen is unknown. Using unique molecular identifiers, the investigators prepared the TCRbeta library. A single record per CDR3 protein comes from TCRdb applying MiXCR to the PCR reads. Here the sample spans around 180,000 distinct CDR3 sequences, 11% being singletons. There are 18 residues in the CDR3. J gave up 1 base and V 0 bases, and 6 bases lay outside the gene matches. Germline V gene lookup returns CDR1 ENHRY and CDR2 SYGVKD. The sequencing here drew on PBMCs, taken before TCRalphabeta/CD19-depleted stem cell transplant. The rearrangement uses TRBV10-3 and TRBJ2-3; 11 bases fit TRBD2. The TCR was taken from a boy younger than 10 with acute myeloid leukemia, due to receive a stem cell transplant. CDR3 loop: CAISESVTSGARTDTQYF. The CDR3, as DNA: TGTGCCATCAGTGAGTCTGTGACTAGCGGGGCCCGCACAGATACGCAGTATTTT.